Listed below are T cell receptor beta chains from one sample, sequenced in a study of CD8 T cells in ankylosing spondylitis. In TCRdb, the 5' RACE reads were re-called with MiXCR into one record per CDR3 protein. The table lists 100,000 to 150,000 distinct CDR3 sequences, roughly 6.6% of them singletons, with 12% in the top ten. The sample comprised blood, either unsorted or a sorted T cell fraction (not recorded which). The receptors were gathered from a male donor with ankylosing spondylitis or in good health (not recorded which). Both conserved end residues are part of each CDR3. The D gene is left open where the match is weak. Only part of the rows carry a size: once, few, many, or a class if the clone is expanded.

j_gene | v_gene | abundance | d_gene | CDR3nt | CDR3aa
TRBJ1-2 | TRBV3-1 | many | - | TGTGCCAGCAGCCGGAAGGACGGGGCCTATGGCTACACCTTC | CASSRKDGAYGYTF
TRBJ1-5 | TRBV5-1 | many | - | TGCGCCAGCAGCTTCGATAGCAATCAGCCCCAGCATTTT | CASSFDSNQPQHF
TRBJ1-2 | TRBV5-1 | many | - | TGCGCCAGCAGCTTAGTGTCCAGGCCCCCGGGGAAGGACTATGGCTACACCTTC | CASSLVSRPPGKDYGYTF
TRBJ2-2 | TRBV20-1 | many | - | TGCAGTGCTAGAGATGCCGGGAGCGGCACCGGGGAGCTGTTTTTT | CSARDAGSGTGELFF
TRBJ2-7 | TRBV12-3/TRBV12-4 | many | - | TGTGCCAGCAGCCGTGAAGAAACCTACGAGCAGTACTTC | CASSREETYEQYF
TRBJ1-2 | TRBV5-1 | many | TRBD1 | TGCGCCAGCAGCTTGGACAGGGGAGGAGAGGGCTACACCTTC | CASSLDRGGEGYTF
TRBJ2-3 | TRBV7-2 | many | TRBD1 | TGTGCCAGCAGCTTGGGTGACAGGGGTCAGTCAGATACGCAGTATTTT | CASSLGDRGQSDTQYF
TRBJ1-2 | TRBV18 | few | - | TGTGCCAGCTCACCCGGCTGGGGCGTGCTCACCTTC | CASSPGWGVLTF
TRBJ2-1 | TRBV5-5 | - | - | TGTGCCAGCAGCTTGGTCCTCCCCTCCGCGCTACGTGAGCAGTTCTTC | CASSLVLPSALREQFF
TRBJ1-4 | TRBV7-9 | few | - | TGTGCCAGCAGCTCGAGACAGCTTAATGAAAAACTGTTTTTT | CASSSRQLNEKLFF
TRBJ2-4 | TRBV12-3/TRBV12-4 | many | TRBD2 | TGTGCCAGCAGTTTCGGGAGGGACAAAAACATTCAGTACTTC | CASSFGRDKNIQYF
TRBJ2-4 | TRBV20-1 | many | - | TGCAGTGCTAGTCAGGGCTCCGGCCAAAACATTCAGTACTTC | CSASQGSGQNIQYF
TRBJ2-1 | TRBV20-1 | - | TRBD2 | TGCAGTGCCCCCCCCTTGGCGGGGGGGAACAATGAGCAGTTCTTC | CSAPPLAGGNNEQFF
TRBJ2-1 | TRBV20-1 | many | - | TGCAGTGCTAGACTCACTCCCGGGGAGGGGGTAGGAGAGCAGTTCTTC | CSARLTPGEGVGEQFF
TRBJ2-2 | TRBV9 | many | TRBD2 | TGTGCCAGCAGCGTACGGTTTCTAGCGGGGAACACCGGGGAGCTGTTTTTT | CASSVRFLAGNTGELFF
TRBJ2-1 | TRBV3-1 | many | - | TGTGCCAGCAGCAAAAGGCAAGCGAGCTCCTACAATGAGCAGTTCTTC | CASSKRQASSYNEQFF
TRBJ1-2 | TRBV3-1 | many | - | TGTGCCAGCAGCCAAGGACCCCTGGGGGACTATGGCTACACCTTC | CASSQGPLGDYGYTF
TRBJ1-5 | TRBV15 | many | - | TGTGCCACCAGCACTCCCCGAAACAATCAGCCCCAGCATTTT | CATSTPRNNQPQHF
TRBJ1-5 | TRBV20-1 | many | - | TGCAGTGCTAGGCCCGGGGGAGGCCATCAGCCCCAGCATTTT | CSARPGGGHQPQHF
TRBJ2-5 | TRBV29-1 | many | - | TGCAGCGTTGCTATCGGCGCGCTGGAGACCCAGTACTTC | CSVAIGALETQYF
TRBJ1-2 | TRBV7-2 | many | TRBD1 | TGTGCCAGCAGCTTAGCTTACAGGGGGCAACGCTATGGCTACACCTTC | CASSLAYRGQRYGYTF
TRBJ1-6 | TRBV7-2 | many | - | TGTGCCAGCAGCTTTCGCAGGACCAATTCACCCCTCCACTTT | CASSFRRTNSPLHF
TRBJ2-2 | TRBV7-2 | many | - | TGTGCCAGCAGCCAACTCCTAGTCGCCGGGGAGCTGTTTTTT | CASSQLLVAGELFF
TRBJ2-5 | TRBV29-1 | many | - | TGCAGCTTCGAAGGAGGGGGAGAGACCCAGTACTTC | CSFEGGGETQYF
TRBJ2-3 | TRBV12-3/TRBV12-4 | - | TRBD1 | TGTGCCATCCGGTGGGACAGGGGGTTTACAGATACGCAGTATTTT | CAIRWDRGFTDTQYF
TRBJ2-7 | TRBV7-2 | many | - | TGTGCCAGCAGCTTATTCTTCTCCTACGAGCAGTACTTC | CASSLFFSYEQYF
TRBJ1-4 | TRBV12-3/TRBV12-4 | many | - | TGTGCCAGCACGACCCCAACTAATGAAAAACTGTTTTTT | CASTTPTNEKLFF
TRBJ2-7 | TRBV7-8 | many | TRBD1 | TGTGCCAGCAGCGCACAGGGGGCATCCTACGAGCAGTACTTC | CASSAQGASYEQYF
TRBJ2-1 | TRBV7-9 | many | - | TGTGCCAGCAGCTTTTCTGCCCCAGGCGTTCACAATGAGCAGTTCTTC | CASSFSAPGVHNEQFF
TRBJ2-6 | TRBV29-1 | many | - | TGCAGCGTTTCGACGGCTGGGGCCAACGTCCTGACTTTC | CSVSTAGANVLTF
TRBJ2-4 | TRBV7-2 | many | TRBD1 | TGTGCCGGTGGCAAGACAGGGGGATTTAACATTCAGTACTTC | CAGGKTGGFNIQYF
TRBJ1-1 | TRBV7-8 | few | TRBD1 | TGTGCCAGCAGCCTTTCCGACAGGGCGAACACTGAAGCTTTCTTT | CASSLSDRANTEAFF
TRBJ2-7 | TRBV20-1 | many | TRBD2 | TGCAGTGCTAGATTATGGCTAGCGGGAGTAGCCCACGAGCAGTACTTC | CSARLWLAGVAHEQYF
TRBJ1-1 | TRBV19 | many | TRBD1 | TGTGCCAGTAGCGACAGGGTGGGAAGCACTGAAGCTTTCTTT | CASSDRVGSTEAFF
TRBJ1-5 | TRBV4-1 | many | - | TGCGCCAGCAGCCAAGGAGAGGGCCTCTTTAATCAGCCCCAGCATTTT | CASSQGEGLFNQPQHF
TRBJ1-1 | TRBV12-3/TRBV12-4 | many | - | TGTGCCAGCAGTTTACAGGATGCCCCCCAATTTGCTTTCTTT | CASSLQDAPQFAFF
TRBJ1-1 | TRBV29-1 | many | TRBD1 | TGCAGCGTTCAGGGGGCGGAAGAAGCTGAAGCTTTCTTT | CSVQGAEEAEAFF
TRBJ2-1 | TRBV7-8 | many | TRBD2 | TGTGCCAGCAGCTTAGCCCTGGGACTAGCGGGAACAACGTCCGATGAGCAGTTCTTC | CASSLALGLAGTTSDEQFF
TRBJ2-5 | TRBV7-3 | many | - | TGTGCCAGCAGCCCGCTTAGCGGTTTACAAGAGACCCAGTACTTC | CASSPLSGLQETQYF
TRBJ1-3 | TRBV20-1 | many | - | TGCAGTGCCCCGTCGGATGGCCATGCTTCTGGAAACACCATATATTTT | CSAPSDGHASGNTIYF
TRBJ2-7 | TRBV5-1 | - | TRBD2 | TGCGCCAGCAGCTGGGTAGCGGGAGGCTCCTACGAGCAGTACTTC | CASSWVAGGSYEQYF
TRBJ2-2 | TRBV20-1 | many | - | TGCAGTGCTAGAGCCCAGGGAGACACCGGGGAGCTGTTTTTT | CSARAQGDTGELFF
TRBJ1-5 | TRBV27 | many | - | TGTGCCAGCAGCCCAGGGGCGCTGAGCAATCAGCCCCAGCATTTT | CASSPGALSNQPQHF
TRBJ1-5 | TRBV29-1 | many | - | TGCAGCGTTGCGGGGGCGTTGCGTCAGCCCCAGCATTTT | CSVAGALRQPQHF
TRBJ1-1 | TRBV20-1 | many | - | TGCAGTGCTGGGCCTGGGACTGAAGCTTTCTTT | CSAGPGTEAFF
TRBJ1-1 | TRBV29-1 | many | TRBD1 | TGCAGCGTCCGGGACAGGGGGAACACTGAAGCTTTCTTT | CSVRDRGNTEAFF
TRBJ2-7 | TRBV9 | many | TRBD1 | TGTGCCAGCAGCGCTTCAGACAGGGGCGACGAGCAGTACTTC | CASSASDRGDEQYF
TRBJ1-5 | TRBV7-2 | many | - | TGTGCCAGCACCCTTTTCGGCAGCAATCAGCCCCAGCATTTT | CASTLFGSNQPQHF
TRBJ2-3 | TRBV6-2/TRBV6-3 | few | - | TGTGCCACCCGCTTCGTTCGGGCAGGAGCAGATACGCAGTATTTT | CATRFVRAGADTQYF
TRBJ2-1 | TRBV20-1 | few | TRBD2 | TGCAGTGCTCAAGGGACTAGCGGAGCCTCCTACAATGAGCAGTTCTTC | CSAQGTSGASYNEQFF
TRBJ2-3 | TRBV5-1 | many | - | TGCGCCAGCAGCTTGTGGCAGGGGCTGACAGATACGCAGTATTTT | CASSLWQGLTDTQYF
TRBJ1-1 | TRBV20-1 | many | - | TGCAGTGCTAGAGAGGGGCTAAGGCCTGAAGCTTTCTTT | CSAREGLRPEAFF